The text below deals with one T cell receptor beta chain. The data belong to a study of cytomegalovirus exposure and HLA in healthy donors. Overall study: The approximately 110 validation repertoires, a later analysis reported, used the same platform as the 666 first-cohort repertoires.

Assay used: immunoSEQ multiplex PCR; TCRdb lists only in-frame clones, some missing. Among about 56,000 clones, around 93% were seen once, and the ten largest hold 1.5% to 2%. The V gene's germline CDR1 is SGHRS and CDR2 YFSETQ. The CDR3 extends over 12 amino acids. J was trimmed by 13 bases and V by 4 bases; bases with no gene match: 7. The TCR sequence derives from a woman between 18 and 29 years old in good health and CMV-seropositive. The rearrangement links TRBV5-1 to TRBJ2-1; TRBD2 matches 8 bases. The sequenced material came from PBMCs. Here the CDR3 DNA reads TGCGCCAGCAGCCCCGGCGGGGGGCCTCAGTTCTTC. This sequence encodes CASSPGGGPQFF.